This T cell receptor beta chain stems from a study of T cell changes during pregnancy in multiple sclerosis. CDR1 SEHNR and CDR2 FQNEAQ come from the germline V gene (reference sequence). The ends were cut back, 1 base at V and 7 bases at J, with 11 bases in the middle. The length of the CDR3 is 14 residues. TCRdb's copy holds only in-frame clones and misses some; the assay was immunoSEQ multiplex PCR. The sample consists of around 60,000 clones, 80% to 95% of them appearing once. The chain has TRBV7-9 and TRBJ2-1, with a tentative D call TRBD1 (5 bases). This clonotype was sampled from a female donor in good health, enrolled as a control in a pregnancy study. Specimen: peripheral blood, collected in the third trimester of pregnancy. The CDR3 coding sequence is TGTGCCAGCAGCTTAGGGGGCGACCGGAATGAGCAGTTCTTC. Translated: CASSLGGDRNEQFF. The variable domain in full, with the rest retrieved from reference TRBV7-9 and TRBJ2-1, is DTGVSQNPRHKITKRGQNVTFRCDPISEHNRLYWYRQTLGQGPEFLTYFQNEAQLEKSRLLSDRFSAERPKGSFSTLEIQRTEQGDSAMYLCASSLGGDRNEQFFGPGTRLTVL.